This T cell receptor (beta chain) was sequenced for a study of blood T cell repertoires in COVID-19 (TCRdb year 2020). About the investigation overall: Samples covering the acute and convalescent phases of COVID-19 were provided by collaborators in the United States, Italy and Spain. The sample metadata nearly always contained a de-identified subject ID, COVID-19 status, age in years and sex. Where HLA class I and class II types were available, the types were taken from metadata supplied by the sample provider, not from assay-based typing. The material from the prospective study consisted of cDNA or gDNA derived from T cells, B-cell-depleted T cells, or PBMCs. Deeply sampled blood TCRbeta repertoires from subjects exposed to, actively infected with, or recovered from COVID-19 were included in the dataset. Samples came from the ongoing ImmuneRACE study (first 160 participants) plus 1,254 subjects from 6 global collaborators. The repertoires were released in a freely available public database intended as a resource for research on the immune response to SARS-CoV-2. General conclusions and limits of the study: The amount of clinical and demographic metadata varied by source and participant and was provided uncurated.

This clone was picked up one time. It has no known antigen specificity. No quality values exist for individual bases; no much larger clone is one base distant. Enrolling through a virtual design, the prospective study's participants ranged in age from roughly 18 to 89 years and lived across roughly 23 United States geographic areas. Cohort assignment in the prospective study relied on participant-reported clinical history from a screening survey and a study questionnaire. A participant counted as exposed if, within 2 weeks of entering the study, that participant had been in contact with someone who had a PCR-confirmed or clinician-diagnosed COVID-19 case. In the prospective study, whole blood, serum and a nasopharyngeal or oropharyngeal swab were collected from each participant by mobile phlebotomists. Participants in the prospective study had the option to provide additional blood draws and questionnaires over an approximately 2-month period. Before DNA extraction, blood samples from the prospective study were shipped at room temperature or frozen.

From the cysteine up to the phenylalanine, the CDR3 has a length of 15 residues. Only CDR3 DNA remains: 45 bases, in frame from the first base. V ends up 2 bases short and J 3 bases short, with an unmatched junction base count of 2. Per the germline V gene (reference sequence), MNHEY is the CDR1 and SMNVEV is the CDR2. TCRbeta CDR3 regions were amplified from genomic DNA using the immunoSEQ Assay, a bias-controlled multiplex PCR. The original pipeline was this. Nucleated cell counts per sample were estimated from amplification of reference gene primers within the assay. Sequence reads were collapsed and filtered to measure the absolute abundance of every unique TCRbeta CDR3 rearrangement. Productive Simpson clonality was computed per sample as the square root of Simpson's diversity index over productive rearrangements. The source is immuneACCESS, and TCRdb retained only in-frame sequences with V and J called. Part of the clones is not carried over; for the studies checked, unresolved V genes explain less than half of this, and the remainder is unexplained. From that table come the V and J calls and clone size; the DNA was used to work out D and trimming. Present in this sample are 110,000 to 150,000 clones, more than 80% of which were seen just once. The ten largest clones represent roughly 1.7% of the sample.

This receptor was taken from a woman aged 18-29 years who had been exposed to COVID-19. This receptor chain uses TRBV27 and TRBJ2-1, with 9 central nucleotides matching TRBD2. The sample was PBMCs or T cells enriched from blood (not recorded which). The CDR3 protein is CASSLPAGGYNEQFF. The DNA sequence is given as TGTGCCAGCAGTTTACCAGCGGGGGGCTACAATGAGCAGTTCTTC.